This T cell receptor (beta chain) was sequenced during a study of OX40 agonist ivuxolimab in advanced cancers. In the study overall: Prior anti-PD-1, anti-PD-L1 or anti-CTLA-4 therapy was allowed; 30% to 40% had some. In three patients, partial responses were observed, one with hepatocellular carcinoma and two with cutaneous melanoma. Study outcomes and limitations: Not determined was the antigen specificity of the expanded peripheral T cells. Among some nonresponders, normalized T-cell clonal expansion was also low.

The trim removed 2 bases at V and 5 bases at J, leaving 8 bases unmatched. CDR1 is LGHNA and CDR2 is YNFKEQ in the germline V gene. There are 15 residues in the CDR3. To note about this clone: Its antigen is currently unknown.

The table came from immunoSEQ multiplex PCR; TCRdb's copy has only in-frame clones and leaves some out. The repertoire holds roughly 100,000 clones, with about nine tenths as singletons. The chain carries TRBV4-2 and TRBJ2-5; 7 nucleotides align to TRBD1. The receptor's source is an adult with an advanced solid tumor such as melanoma, head and neck, liver or kidney cancer. Sequencing used CD4+ or CD8+ T cells sorted from blood, obtained in a trial of the OX40 agonist ivuxolimab. CDR3 sequence reads: CASSQTTGLLETQYF. The CDR3 coding sequence is TGTGCCAGCAGCCAAACGACAGGGTTGTTGGAGACCCAGTACTTC.